This T cell receptor (beta chain) originates from a study of blood T cell repertoires in COVID-19. Assay: immunoSEQ multiplex PCR; the TCRdb copy retains only in-frame clones and omits some. The sample has roughly 100,000 clones; roughly 87% are singletons. The germline gives CDR1 SGHRS, CDR2 YFSETQ. This CDR3 has 14 residues. Trimming pared 2 bases from V and 2 bases from J, leaving 10 bases between. The rearrangement joins TRBV5-1 to TRBJ2-5; no reliable D call. This TCR was recovered from a man in his forties or fifties with active COVID-19. The sample taken for sequencing was peripheral blood. The CDR3 DNA follows: TGCGCCAGCAGCTTCCGGGTGCCTCAAGAGACCCAGTACTTC. Its protein product is CASSFRVPQETQYF.